The table lists the clone carrying this T cell receptor beta chain with many counts. Its antigen is not identified. RNA transcripts were the template for amplifying TCR beta CDR3 regions. Carried out on the TCR CDR3, a first-round RT-PCR used the HTBI primer set. TCRdb re-called the multiplex PCR reads with MiXCR, one entry per CDR3 protein. This sample has some 500,000 distinct CDR3 sequences; about 16% occur once, and the top ten carry 25% to 30%. V lost 5 bases, J lost 9 bases, and 17 bases lay in between. CDR3 size: 14 residues. The entry originates in a study of T cells in Graves' hyperthyroidism and ophthalmopathy. Study-wide results and limits: Ophthalmopathy cases were set apart from stable hyperthyroidism by a 13 V-J model.

PBMCs were sourced from more than 9 ml fresh peripheral blood. The chain has TRBV12-3 or TRBV12-4 and TRBJ2-1; perhaps TRBD1 as D (6 bases). Sequenced input: blood. The receptor's source is a woman aged 25-40 years with Graves' ophthalmopathy. The CDR3 is CASSHSSQGGEQFF. Here the CDR3 DNA reads TGTGCCAGCAGTCACTCGTCCCAAGGGGGTGAGCAGTTCTTC.